This paragraph covers one TCR beta chain sequence. Assay used: immunoSEQ multiplex PCR; TCRdb lists only in-frame clones, some missing. Here the sample spans hundreds of thousands of clones, 83% being singletons. This specimen belongs to a study of blood T cell repertoires in COVID-19. On the study more broadly: Samples taken during acute and convalescent COVID-19 were collected in the United States, Italy and Spain. Nucleic acid was either cDNA or gDNA, and it came from T cells, B-cell-depleted T cells, or PBMCs.

Germline lookup yields CDR1 LNHDA and CDR2 SQIVND (reference sequence). The CDR3 sequence is 14 residues long. After removal of 6 bases from V and 5 bases from J, the junction contained 9 bases not matched to a gene. Sequencing input: peripheral blood. The V gene is TRBV19, the J gene TRBJ1-1; TRBD1 matches 7 bases. The sequence derives from a woman aged 25 to 39 with COVID-19, enrolled during active disease. CDR3 region: CASSFTGVDTEAFF. The CDR3 DNA reads TGTGCCAGTAGCTTTACAGGGGTAGATACTGAAGCTTTCTTT.